Shown below are 29 T cell receptor beta chains from a single sample sequenced in a study of CD8 T cells in ankylosing spondylitis. TCRdb reanalysed the 5' RACE reads using MiXCR and keeps one entry per CDR3 protein. The sample lists a few hundred thousand distinct CDR3 sequences, less than 25% seen once, with 3.5% in the top ten. Sequencing was carried out using blood, either unsorted or a sorted T cell fraction (not recorded which). The receptors here all came from a female donor with ankylosing spondylitis or in good health (not recorded which).

This clonotype came up a few times. V is TRBV4-3 and J is TRBJ2-5; 7 bases map to TRBD1. The CDR3 consists of 14 residues. Trimming at V came to 10 bases and at J to 4 bases, leaving 12 bases not matched to a gene. Germline assignment: CDR1 LGHNA and CDR2 YSLEER. The CDR3 protein is CANPPRTGPETQYF. The CDR3 DNA is TGCGCCAACCCACCTCGGACAGGCCCAGAGACCCAGTACTTC.

V is TRBV12-3 or TRBV12-4 and J is TRBJ2-5; tentatively, D is TRBD1 or TRBD2 (7 bases each). The CDR3 is 12 residues long. The CDR3 sequence: CSKGGGKETQYF. In nucleotides, the CDR3 is TGTTCGAAGGGAGGGGGCAAGGAGACCCAGTACTTC.

The chain combines TRBV7-6 with TRBJ2-1, with TRBD2 matching 10 bases. Germline loops: CDR1 SGHVS, CDR2 FNYEAQ. V gave up 5 bases and J gave up 0 bases; unmatched junction bases: 13. The CDR3 is made up of 19 amino acids. CDR3 region: CASSPTFLAGASSYNEQFF. The CDR3 DNA reads TGTGCCAGCAGCCCTACGTTCCTAGCGGGGGCGAGCTCCTACAATGAGCAGTTCTTC.

This clonotype was seen at least ten times. The chain employs TRBV29-1 and TRBJ2-1, with 13 bases aligning to TRBD2. Per germline, CDR1 SQVTM and CDR2 ANQGSEA. The length of the CDR3 is 14 residues. With V trimmed by 7 bases and J by 6 bases, 6 bases remained unmatched. The DNA for the CDR3 is TGCAGCGGCGCCGGGACTAGCGGGACCAATGAGCAGTTCTTC. It is translated as CSGAGTSGTNEQFF.

This sequence joins TRBV20-1 and TRBJ2-1; D may match TRBD1 or TRBD2 (6 bases each). The CDR3 is made up of 11 amino acids. The germline gives CDR1 DFQATT, CDR2 SNEGSKA (reference sequence). V was clipped by 5 bases and J by 9 bases, with 11 bases between them. The CDR3 sequence is CSAGKGGEQFF. The CDR3 DNA reads TGCAGTGCTGGGAAGGGGGGTGAGCAGTTCTTC.

This clonotype was counted at least ten times. The CDR3 DNA reads as TGTGCCATGGGACAGGGGGATACCACCATATATTTT. It codes for CAMGQGDTTIYF. The rearrangement uses TRBV10-3 and TRBJ1-3; 11 bases are a match to TRBD1. The V and J ends lost 9 bases and 9 bases, in that order; junction bases with no gene match: 4. This CDR3 comprises 12 residues. CDR1 is ENHRY, CDR2 SYGVKD, per germline.

Ten or more counts support this clonotype. The chain uses TRBV29-1 and TRBJ1-2, with TRBD1 identical over 8 bases. With 1 base clipped from V and 0 bases from J, the junction kept 4 bases outside the gene matches. This CDR3 has 15 residues. The germline V gene has CDR1 SQVTM and CDR2 ANQGSEA. The CDR3 loop reads CSVEGDRSSNYGYTF. CDR3 nucleotides: TGCAGCGTTGAAGGGGACAGGTCCTCTAACTATGGCTACACCTTC.

This clonotype showed up just a few times. The chain recombines TRBV7-2 with TRBJ1-1; 11 bases agree with TRBD1. V gave up 0 bases and J gave up 2 bases; unmatched junction bases: 5. The CDR3 spans 17 residues. Germline V gene data show CDR1 as SGHTA and CDR2 as FQGNSA. The CDR3 region has the DNA TGTGCCAGCAGCTTAGCTTCTGGGACAGGGGGAAACACTGAAGCTTTCTTT. Protein: CASSLASGTGGNTEAFF.

This clonotype was observed a single time. This chain connects TRBV10-1 to TRBJ2-7, with 7 bases fitting TRBD2. CDR3 length: 11 amino acids. V shed 10 bases and J 5 bases; nucleotides not matched to a gene: 5. Germline CDR1 WNHNN, CDR2 SYGVQD (reference sequence). The CDR3 sequence: CAIRSGNEQYF. CDR3 sequence (DNA): TGCGCCATCCGGAGCGGGAACGAGCAGTACTTC.

V and J are TRBV6-2 or TRBV6-3 and TRBJ2-1, with 13 bases aligning to TRBD2. This CDR3 spans 20 amino acids. Looked up from germline, CDR1 is MNHEY and CDR2 is SVGEGT. V shed 4 bases and J 2 bases; nucleotides not matched to a gene: 14. The CDR3 DNA sequence: TGTGCCAGCAGTTCGAGGACTAGCGGGAGAATCGGTAGGACCTACAATGAGCAGTTCTTC. Translation gives CASSSRTSGRIGRTYNEQFF.

This clonotype has ten or more counts. The chain couples TRBV20-1 to TRBJ2-3; 7 bases line up with TRBD2. The CDR3 loop spans 13 amino acids. With 6 bases clipped from V and 6 bases from J, the junction kept 9 bases outside the gene matches. The V gene's germline CDR1 is DFQATT and CDR2 SNEGSKA (reference sequence). CDR3 DNA sequence: TGCAGTGCCCCCGGGGAGGGTACGGATACGCAGTATTTT. Encoded protein: CSAPGEGTDTQYF.

This clonotype was seen at least ten times. This chain joins TRBV12-3 or TRBV12-4 and TRBJ2-7, with 14 bases identical to TRBD2. This CDR3 has 15 amino acids. Trimming cost V 2 bases and J 7 bases; bases outside gene matches: 4. CDR3 DNA sequence: TGTGCCAGCAGTTTAACGGGGACTAGCGGGAGTGAGCAGTACTTC. Its protein product is CASSLTGTSGSEQYF.

This clonotype was recorded a few times. The CDR3 coding sequence is TGTGCCAGCAGTTACGCACTAGGAGAGACCCAGTACTTC. The encoded protein is CASSYALGETQYF. The gene calls are TRBV6-5 and TRBJ2-5, with D perhaps matching TRBD2 (5 bases). V shed 2 bases and J shed 4 bases, with 8 bases lying between them. Germline assignment: CDR1 MNHEY and CDR2 SVGAGI. The CDR3 extends over 13 amino acids.

This clonotype was seen more than once but under ten times. The V and J genes are TRBV6-1 and TRBJ2-7; maybe TRBD2 (5 bases). There are 15 residues in the CDR3. Trimming removed 8 bases at V and 3 bases at J, with 20 bases between. The germline V gene has CDR1 MNHNS and CDR2 SASEGT. Here the CDR3 reads CASSKSTPRDYEQYF. For the CDR3, the DNA is TGTGCCAGCTCTAAATCGACCCCCCGGGACTACGAGCAGTACTTC.

This clonotype was detected only a few times. The chain links TRBV5-5 to TRBJ1-1; unclear D gene. Germline loops: CDR1 SGHKS, CDR2 YYEKEE (reference sequence). V was clipped by 1 base and J by 4 bases, with 5 bases between them. The CDR3 is 12 amino acids. The CDR3 region is CASSLKPTEAFF. As DNA, the CDR3 is TGTGCCAGCAGCTTGAAGCCCACTGAAGCTTTCTTT.

The chain is built from TRBV7-2 and TRBJ2-3; no firm D call. Germline CDR1 reads SGHTA; CDR2 reads FQGNSA. This CDR3 has 15 residues. Trimming took off 5 bases at V and 1 base at J, with 13 bases between the two ends. The CDR3 spells CASSPVGPGTDTQYF. CDR3 sequence (DNA): TGTGCCAGCAGCCCCGTCGGACCAGGCACAGATACGCAGTATTTT.

This clonotype occurred a few times. The J gene is TRBJ1-3, the V gene TRBV3-1; TRBD1 is a possible D gene (5 bases). There are 14 residues in the CDR3. Germline V lookup: CDR1 LGHDT, CDR2 YNNKEL (reference sequence). V was shortened by 4 bases and J by 0 bases, with 7 bases between the two germline ends. CDR3 DNA: TGTGCCAGCAGCCTAGACAGCTCTGGAAACACCATATATTTT. Amino acids: CASSLDSSGNTIYF.

This clonotype was seen only a few times. The rearrangement links TRBV3-1 to TRBJ2-4; no firm D call. The CDR3 totals 13 residues. The V and J ends lost 0 bases and 11 bases respectively, with 11 bases between them. Germline assignment: CDR1 LGHDT and CDR2 YNNKEL (reference sequence). CDR3 sequence (DNA): TGTGCCAGCAGCCAAGATGCGTGGTCGGTTCAGTACTTC. Its translation is CASSQDAWSVQYF.

This clonotype was picked up many times. The genes are TRBV20-1 and TRBJ2-7; perhaps D is TRBD1 or TRBD2 (6 bases each). The CDR3 runs 14 residues. Trimming stripped 7 bases from V and 4 bases from J, with 20 bases between. CDR1 is DFQATT and CDR2 is SNEGSKA in the germline V gene (reference sequence). In nucleotides, the CDR3 is TGCAGTGTCAAGACGGGGTTAGGGGGGTACGAGCAGTACTTC. Translated, it gives CSVKTGLGGYEQYF.

The chain couples TRBV19 to TRBJ2-7; D is unclear. Looked up from germline, CDR1 is LNHDA and CDR2 is SQIVND (reference sequence). This CDR3 is built from 11 residues. Trimming cost V 6 bases and J 4 bases, with 7 bases left between them. CDR3 amino acids: CASRNGYEQYF. The CDR3 nucleotides are TGTGCCAGTAGGAATGGTTACGAGCAGTACTTC.

This clonotype was seen repeatedly, ten times or more. The J gene is TRBJ2-1, the V gene TRBV12-3 or TRBV12-4, with 7 bases lining up with TRBD2. The J segment lost 3 bases and the V segment lost 6 bases, leaving 5 bases of the junction unmatched. The CDR3 is 14 residues long. The CDR3 protein is CASRGRTSYNEQFF. CDR3 DNA sequence: TGTGCCAGCAGGGGAAGGACTAGCTACAATGAGCAGTTCTTC.

In nucleotides, the CDR3 is TGTACCTGCAGTTTTTCCCTAGCGGGAGGGCCTAGAACCGGGGAGCTGTTTTTT. This codes for CTCSFSLAGGPRTGELFF. The rearrangement uses TRBV12-3 or TRBV12-4 and TRBJ2-2; 12 bases line up with TRBD2. This CDR3 region has 18 residues.

The V call is TRBV14, the J call TRBJ1-2; 7 positions agree with TRBD1. The CDR3 contains 14 residues. CDR1 SGHDN and CDR2 FVKESK come from the germline V gene. V shed 2 bases, J shed 13 bases, and the junction held 13 bases outside the gene matches. The CDR3 sequence is CASSQYNGQVASTF. Written as DNA, the CDR3 is TGTGCCAGCAGCCAATACAACGGACAGGTTGCTTCCACCTTC.

This rearrangement joins TRBV7-2 to TRBJ1-1; D uncertain. Trimming stripped 4 bases from V and 4 bases from J, with 13 bases between. CDR3 length: 14 residues. Germline lookup yields CDR1 SGHTA and CDR2 FQGNSA. CDR3 coding DNA: TGTGCCAGCAGCTCGAACCCCCGGGCCACTGAAGCTTTCTTT. Protein sequence: CASSSNPRATEAFF. Full variable domain (remainder filled in from reference TRBV7-2 and TRBJ1-1): GAGVSQSPSNKVTEKGKDVELRCDPISGHTALYWYRQSLGQGLEFLIYFQGNSAPDKSGLPSDRFSAERTGGSVSTLTIQRTQQEDSAVYLCASSSNPRATEAFFGQGTRLTVV.

This clonotype was seen many times. This sequence joins TRBV12-3 or TRBV12-4 and TRBJ2-1, with unresolved D. The CDR3 is 13 amino acids. V lost 5 bases to trimming and J lost 5 bases, with 10 bases between them. The CDR3 sequence: CASSPTINNEQFF. DNA of the CDR3: TGTGCCAGCAGTCCCACCATCAACAATGAGCAGTTCTTC.

The gene calls are TRBV7-9 and TRBJ1-3; D gene ambiguous. The V end lost 4 bases, the J end lost 0 bases, and 7 bases lay between the germline ends. This CDR3 region has 14 residues. Germline CDR1 reads SEHNR; CDR2 reads FQNEAQ (reference sequence). DNA of the CDR3: TGTGCCAGCAGCTCCCAGGACTCTGGAAACACCATATATTTT. The encoded protein is CASSSQDSGNTIYF.

The chain uses TRBV20-1 and TRBJ2-1; weak D call: TRBD2 (6 bases). The germline V gene encodes CDR1 DFQATT and CDR2 SNEGSKA (reference sequence). This CDR3 comprises 14 residues. V lost 3 bases to trimming and J lost 6 bases, with 15 bases between them. The CDR3: CSASGDSGFNEQFF. DNA for the CDR3: TGCAGTGCTAGTGGGGACTCTGGTTTCAATGAGCAGTTCTTC.

The chain carries TRBV9 and TRBJ2-5; TRBD1 is a possible D gene (6 bases). The germline V and J ends were trimmed by 2 bases and 5 bases, with 10 bases remaining between them. Germline lookup yields CDR1 SGDLS and CDR2 YYNGEE. The length of the CDR3 is 13 residues. The CDR3 coding sequence is TGTGCCAGCAGCGTGACAGGAGTGGAGACCCAGTACTTC. The encoded protein is CASSVTGVETQYF. Full variable domain (remainder filled in from reference TRBV9 and TRBJ2-5): DSGVTQTPKHLITATGQRVTLRCSPRSGDLSVYWYQQSLDQGLQFLIQYYNGEERAKGNILERFSAQQFPDLHSELNLSSLELGDSALYFCASSVTGVETQYFGPGTRLLVL.

This chain joins TRBV7-7 and TRBJ2-2; D remains unclear. This CDR3 has 14 residues. Per germline, CDR1 SSHAT and CDR2 FNYEAQ (reference sequence). The V gene lost 1 base and the J gene lost 7 bases, with 10 bases spanning the gap. CDR3: CASSLVGSDGELFF. As DNA, the CDR3 is TGTGCCAGCAGCTTAGTCGGGTCGGACGGGGAGCTGTTTTTT.